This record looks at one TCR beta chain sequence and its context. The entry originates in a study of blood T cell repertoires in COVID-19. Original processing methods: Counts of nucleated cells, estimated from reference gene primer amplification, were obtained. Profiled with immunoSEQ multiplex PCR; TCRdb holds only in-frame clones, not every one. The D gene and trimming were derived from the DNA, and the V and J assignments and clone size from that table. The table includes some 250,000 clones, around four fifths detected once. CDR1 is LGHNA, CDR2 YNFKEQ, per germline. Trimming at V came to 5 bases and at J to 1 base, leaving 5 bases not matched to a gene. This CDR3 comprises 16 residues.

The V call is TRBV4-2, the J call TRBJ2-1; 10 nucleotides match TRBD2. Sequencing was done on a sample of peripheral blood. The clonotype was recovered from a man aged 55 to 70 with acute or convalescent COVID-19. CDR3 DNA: TGTGCCAGCAGCGCCATAGCGGGGGGATCCTACAATGAGCAGTTCTTC. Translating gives CASSAIAGGSYNEQFF.